The 5 T cell receptor beta chains reported below all come from one sample, sequenced in a study of blood T cell repertoires in COVID-19 (dated by TCRdb to about 2020). The method was the immunoSEQ multiplex PCR assay. Entries here come from immuneACCESS through TCRdb and include only in-frame sequences with V and J called. Some clones fail to appear in such tables; in the studies checked, an unresolved V gene covers under half of the shortfall, and the cause of the remainder is unknown. Counted in this sample were fewer than 110,000 clones; 88% of them appeared once. About 3% of the sample is held by the ten biggest clonotypes. Sequencing was carried out using peripheral blood. The receptors were sampled from a human donor in a cohort sampled during active COVID-19.

The chain uses TRBV18 and TRBJ2-3, with 14 positions matching TRBD2. CDR1 and CDR2 (germline): KGHSH, LQKENI. J was trimmed by 3 bases and V by 1 base; bases with no gene match: 9. CDR3 length: 19 residues. Here the CDR3 reads CASSPQQTSGGAGTDTQYF. CDR3 sequence (DNA): TGTGCCAGCTCACCACAACAGACTAGCGGGGGGGCCGGGACAGATACGCAGTATTTT. The entire variable domain, with the rest obtained from reference TRBV18 and TRBJ2-3, is as follows: NAGVMQNPRHLVRRRGQEARLRCSPMKGHSHVYWYRQLPEEGLKFMVYLQKENIIDESGMPKERFSAEFPKEGPSILRIQQVVRGDSAAYFCASSPQQTSGGAGTDTQYFGPGTRLTVL.

The rearrangement joins TRBV6-2 or TRBV6-3 to TRBJ2-7, with 10 nucleotides matching TRBD2. V lost 6 bases, J lost 3 bases, and 5 bases stayed unmatched. The CDR3 loop spans 14 amino acids. From germline, CDR1 is MNHEY and CDR2 SVGEGT. CDR3 bases: TGTGCCAGCAGCTTAGCGGGAGGTATCTACGAGCAGTACTTC. It translates to CASSLAGGIYEQYF.

The chain links TRBV7-9 to TRBJ2-1, with TRBD2 as a possible D gene (6 bases). CDR3 size: 15 residues. V was shortened by 5 bases and J by 2 bases, with 13 bases between the two germline ends. The germline CDR1 and CDR2 sequences are SEHNR and FQNEAQ (reference sequence). CDR3 DNA: TGTGCCAGCAGCGCCGGGACTCCGACCTACAATGAGCAGTTCTTC. This sequence encodes CASSAGTPTYNEQFF.

The genes are TRBV6-6 and TRBJ1-2, with a weak D call TRBD1 (5 bases). V was pared by 0 bases and J by 3 bases, with 14 bases between. The CDR3 totals 16 residues. Germline loops: CDR1 MNHNY, CDR2 SVGAGI (reference sequence). CDR3 residues: CASSYSIRVGDYGYTF. CDR3 in DNA: TGTGCCAGCAGTTACTCGATCAGGGTAGGGGACTATGGCTACACCTTC.

The chain recombines TRBV7-2 with TRBJ2-3, with 7 positions matching TRBD2. The J segment lost 2 bases and the V segment lost 4 bases, leaving 3 bases of the junction unmatched. CDR1 is SGHTA, CDR2 FQGNSA, per germline. The CDR3 runs to 14 residues. The CDR3 reads CASSWGGVTDTQYF. Here the CDR3 DNA reads TGTGCCAGCAGCTGGGGGGGTGTCACAGATACGCAGTATTTT.